The source of this TCR beta chain is a study of T cells in Graves' hyperthyroidism and ophthalmopathy. Study-wide points: Ophthalmopathy was identified by the model a median 6.5 months ahead of onset.

V was pared by 6 bases and J by 3 bases, with 6 bases between. The CDR3 has 12 amino acids. This clonotype showed up many times. Its antigen is undetermined. It was RNA transcripts that yielded the amplified TCR beta CDR3 regions. HTBI primers were used for first-round RT-PCR of the TCR CDR3. TCRdb reprocessed the multiplex PCR reads via MiXCR and lists one record per CDR3 protein. The table records roughly 520,000 distinct CDR3 sequences, roughly 25% of them present only once. The study included ophthalmopathy patients with Clinical Activity Score at least 3, NOSPECS grade at least 4 and duration under 3 months. The study based diagnoses on clinical symptoms, serum thyroxine and TRAb, thyroid ultrasound and orbital computed tomography.

The chain has TRBV12-3 or TRBV12-4 and TRBJ1-5; no clear D. Material: blood. The sequence came from a woman younger than 45 with Graves' ophthalmopathy. DNA for the CDR3: TGTGCCAGCAGAGACGACAATCAGCCCCAGCATTTT. Its translation: CASRDDNQPQHF.